The 12 T cell receptor beta chains below were found in one sample sequenced in a study of blood T cell repertoires in COVID-19 (dated by TCRdb to the early 2020s). Libraries came from the immunoSEQ multiplex PCR assay. TCRdb carries this immuneACCESS record with in-frame sequences only. Its versions omit some clonotypes, under half of them owing to an unresolved V gene in the studies checked, with the rest unexplained. In this sample the table shows nearly 350,000 clones, roughly 87% of which occur a single time. The ten largest clonotypes hold 1% of the sample. Material for sequencing was PBMCs or T cells enriched from blood (not recorded which). Receptors were obtained from a woman aged 30 to 39 who had recovered from COVID-19.

A single count supports this clone. The chain links TRBV2 to TRBJ2-2, with 8 bases that match TRBD1. Trimming removed 6 bases from V and 6 bases from J; junction bases left unmatched: 6. Germline lookup yields CDR1 SNHLY and CDR2 FYNNEI. This CDR3 has 14 amino acids. DNA of the CDR3: TGTGCCAGCAGCCGACAGGGGAGTTCCGGGGAGCTGTTTTTT. It specifies CASSRQGSSGELFF.

The genes are TRBV10-3 and TRBJ1-5, with a weak D call TRBD1 (5 bases). The germline CDR1 and CDR2 sequences are ENHRY and SYGVKD. CDR3 length: 15 residues. V dropped 0 bases and J dropped 4 bases, with 10 bases sitting between them. The CDR3 DNA sequence: TGTGCCATCAGTGAGTCGACGGGGGGAAATCAGCCCCAGCATTTT. This encodes CAISESTGGNQPQHF.

The chain recombines TRBV11-3 with TRBJ2-3; TRBD2 agrees at 11 bases. Germline CDR1 SGHNT, CDR2 YENEEA. The CDR3 consists of 17 residues. V trimming: 5 bases; J trimming: 3 bases; junction bases outside the gene matches: 10. The CDR3 sequence: CASSLSISGGGTDTQYF. The CDR3 coding sequence is TGTGCCAGCAGCCTATCGATTAGCGGGGGGGGTACAGATACGCAGTATTTT.

The rearrangement joins TRBV18 to TRBJ2-7, with D possibly TRBD2 on 5 matching bases. Germline CDR1 KGHSH, CDR2 LQKENI. V shed 2 bases and J shed 2 bases, with 13 bases lying between them. The CDR3 has 15 residues. For the CDR3, the DNA is TGTGCCAGCTCACCAGGGGAGCTCCGGACCTACGAGCAGTACTTC. Translation gives CASSPGELRTYEQYF. Full variable domain (rest looked up from reference TRBV18 and TRBJ2-7): NAGVMQNPRHLVRRRGQEARLRCSPMKGHSHVYWYRQLPEEGLKFMVYLQKENIIDESGMPKERFSAEFPKEGPSILRIQQVVRGDSAAYFCASSPGELRTYEQYFGPGTRLTVT.

The sample holds a few counts of this clone. DNA for the CDR3: TGTGCCAGCAGTTACGAGGCAGCTCATAATTCACCCCTCCACTTT. The encoded protein is CASSYEAAHNSPLHF. The chain combines TRBV6-5 with TRBJ1-6; no clear D. The V gene's germline CDR1 is MNHEY and CDR2 SVGAGI. V lost 2 bases, J lost 5 bases, and 10 bases lay in between. This CDR3 region has 15 residues.

This rearrangement joins TRBV7-6 to TRBJ2-7; 10 nucleotides line up with TRBD1. The germline V gene encodes CDR1 SGHVS and CDR2 FNYEAQ. The CDR3 totals 15 residues. V lost 5 bases to trimming and J lost 4 bases; unmatched junction nucleotides: 8. The CDR3 protein is CASSPSWTGGYEQYF. For the CDR3, the DNA is TGTGCCAGCAGCCCCTCCTGGACAGGGGGGTACGAGCAGTACTTC.

The chain couples TRBV10-2 to TRBJ2-6, with D possibly TRBD1 on 6 matching bases. Germline CDR1 reads WSHSY; CDR2 reads SAAADI. This CDR3 spans 15 amino acids. The V end lost 3 bases, the J end lost 3 bases, and 9 bases lay between the germline ends. In DNA, the CDR3 is TGCGCCAGCAGTGATGGGGGCGGTGGGGCCAACGTCCTGACTTTC. Translated: CASSDGGGGANVLTF.

J is TRBJ1-1 and V is TRBV12-3 or TRBV12-4; 8 bases are shared with TRBD1. With 5 bases clipped from V and 10 bases from J, the junction kept 6 bases outside the gene matches. There are 12 residues in the CDR3. CDR3 sequence (DNA): TGTGCCAGCAGTCCAGGACAGGGCAGAGCTTTCTTT. This gives the protein CASSPGQGRAFF.

The CDR3 is CAWSVRLAGGSDTGELFF. The CDR3 DNA reads as TGTGCCTGGAGTGTGAGGCTAGCGGGGGGCTCGGACACCGGGGAGCTGTTTTTT. This chain links TRBV30 with TRBJ2-2, with 11 bases that match TRBD2. After removal of 0 bases from V and 3 bases from J, the junction contained 9 bases not matched to a gene. The CDR3 is 18 residues long. CDR1 is GTSNPN, CDR2 SVGIG, per germline (reference sequence).

The rearrangement uses TRBV5-1 and TRBJ1-3; D gene ambiguous. Germline-derived CDR1 and CDR2 are SGHRS and YFSETQ. The CDR3 is 15 amino acids. Trimming took off 2 bases at V and 2 bases at J, with 11 bases between the two ends. The CDR3, as DNA: TGCGCCAGCAGCTTAGGCGGCACGACTGGAAACACCATATATTTT. This translates into CASSLGGTTGNTIYF.

This chain connects TRBV4-3 to TRBJ1-2; D not resolved. The germline V and J ends were trimmed by 0 bases and 4 bases, with 15 bases remaining between them. The germline CDR1 and CDR2 sequences are LGHNA and YSLEER. The CDR3 totals 16 residues. CDR3 sequence (DNA): TGCGCCAGCAGCCAAGATCTCAGGTTGGCACCCTATGGCTACACCTTC. Its protein product is CASSQDLRLAPYGYTF.

This clone has just a few counts. The rearrangement uses TRBV30 and TRBJ1-2; D is ambiguous. Germline-derived CDR1 and CDR2 are GTSNPN and SVGIG (reference sequence). The CDR3 is made up of 12 amino acids. V was clipped by 0 bases and J by 7 bases, with 9 bases between them. CDR3 region: CAWSVPAVGYTF. The DNA of the CDR3 is TGTGCCTGGAGTGTACCGGCGGTTGGCTACACCTTC. Using reference TRBV30 and TRBJ1-2 for the parts outside the CDR3, the full variable domain is SQTIHQWPATLVQPVGSPLSLECTVEGTSNPNLYWYRQAAGRGLQLLFYSVGIGQISSEVPQNLSASRPQDRQFILSSKKLLLSDSGFYLCAWSVPAVGYTFGSGTRLTVV.